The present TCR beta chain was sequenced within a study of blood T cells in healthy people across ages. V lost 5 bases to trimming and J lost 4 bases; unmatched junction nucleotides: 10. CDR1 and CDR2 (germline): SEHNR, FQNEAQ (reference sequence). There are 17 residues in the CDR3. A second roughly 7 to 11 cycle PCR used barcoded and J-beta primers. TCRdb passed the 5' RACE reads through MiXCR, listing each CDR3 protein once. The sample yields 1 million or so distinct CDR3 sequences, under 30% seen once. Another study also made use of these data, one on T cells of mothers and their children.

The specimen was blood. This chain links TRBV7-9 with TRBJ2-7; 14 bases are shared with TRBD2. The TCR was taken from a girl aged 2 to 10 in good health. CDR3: CASSILRGTSGGYEQYF. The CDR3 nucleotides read TGTGCCAGCAGCATCCTACGGGGGACTAGCGGGGGTTACGAGCAGTACTTC.